The table lists the clone carrying this TCR beta chain with a count of one. These data come from a study of T cell responses to AZD1222 COVID-19 vaccine. Clones were sequenced by immunoSEQ multiplex PCR, and TCRdb holds only the in-frame ones, with some missing. The sample contains fewer than 120,000 clones, 70% to 90% of which appear only once. Germline trimming cut 1 base from V and 3 bases from J; bases unmatched to any gene: 4. Germline CDR1 LNHDA, CDR2 SQIVND (reference sequence). The CDR3 loop spans 15 amino acids. The sequenced sample was peripheral blood, obtained on day 0 of AZD1222 vaccination. V gene TRBV19 combines with J gene TRBJ2-7; TRBD1 agrees at 9 bases. The receptor comes from an adult in good health. The CDR3 DNA reads TGTGCCAGTAGTATAGCCCCGGGACAGGGCTACGAGCAGTACTTC. Translation: CASSIAPGQGYEQYF.